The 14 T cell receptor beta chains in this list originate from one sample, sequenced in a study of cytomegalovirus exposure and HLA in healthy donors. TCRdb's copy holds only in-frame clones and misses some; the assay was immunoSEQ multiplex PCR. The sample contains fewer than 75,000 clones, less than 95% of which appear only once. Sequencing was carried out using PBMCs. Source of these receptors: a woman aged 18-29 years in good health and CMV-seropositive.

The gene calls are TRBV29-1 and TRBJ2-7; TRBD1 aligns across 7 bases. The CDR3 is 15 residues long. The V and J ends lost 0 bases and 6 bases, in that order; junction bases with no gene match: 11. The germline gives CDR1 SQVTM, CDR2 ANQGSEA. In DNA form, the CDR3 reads TGCAGCGTTGAAGACGCGGGCAGGGGGTCGGGCGAGCAGTACTTC. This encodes CSVEDAGRGSGEQYF.

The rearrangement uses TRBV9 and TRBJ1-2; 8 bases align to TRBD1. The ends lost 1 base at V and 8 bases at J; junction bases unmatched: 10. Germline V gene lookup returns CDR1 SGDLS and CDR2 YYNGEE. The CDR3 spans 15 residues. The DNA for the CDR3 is TGTGCCAGCAGCGTACAGGGGGCTTCCTATGGGGGCTACACCTTC. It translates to CASSVQGASYGGYTF. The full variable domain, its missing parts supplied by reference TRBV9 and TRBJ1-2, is DSGVTQTPKHLITATGQRVTLRCSPRSGDLSVYWYQQSLDQGLQFLIQYYNGEERAKGNILERFSAQQFPDLHSELNLSSLELGDSALYFCASSVQGASYGGYTFGSGTRLTVV.

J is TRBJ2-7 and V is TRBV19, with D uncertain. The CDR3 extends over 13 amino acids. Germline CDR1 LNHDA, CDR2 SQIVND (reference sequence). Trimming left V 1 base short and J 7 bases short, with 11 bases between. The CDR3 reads CASSIGLGREQYF. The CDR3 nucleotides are TGTGCCAGTAGTATAGGGTTGGGCAGGGAGCAGTACTTC. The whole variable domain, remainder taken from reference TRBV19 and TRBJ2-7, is DGGITQSPKYLFRKEGQNVTLSCEQNLNHDAMYWYRQDPGQGLRLIYYSQIVNDFQKGDIAEGYSVSREKKESFPLTVTSAQKNPTAFYLCASSIGLGREQYFGPGTRLTVT.

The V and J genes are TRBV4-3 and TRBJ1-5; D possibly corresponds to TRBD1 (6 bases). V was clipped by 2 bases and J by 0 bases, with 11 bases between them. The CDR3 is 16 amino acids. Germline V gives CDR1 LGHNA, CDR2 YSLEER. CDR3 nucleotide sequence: TGCGCCAGCAGCCAACCCGGACAGTATAGCAATCAGCCCCAGCATTTT. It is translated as CASSQPGQYSNQPQHF.

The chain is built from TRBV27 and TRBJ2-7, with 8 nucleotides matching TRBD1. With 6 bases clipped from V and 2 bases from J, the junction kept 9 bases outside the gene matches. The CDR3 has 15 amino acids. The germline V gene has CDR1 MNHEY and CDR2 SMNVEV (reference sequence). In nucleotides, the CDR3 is TGTGCCAGCAGCTATGCCGGGACAGGAGCCTACGAGCAGTACTTC. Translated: CASSYAGTGAYEQYF.

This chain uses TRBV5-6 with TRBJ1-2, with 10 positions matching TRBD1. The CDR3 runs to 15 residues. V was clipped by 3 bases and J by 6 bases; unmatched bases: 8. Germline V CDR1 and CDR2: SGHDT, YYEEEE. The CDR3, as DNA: TGTGCCAGCAGCTCCGGGACAGGGGTCAAACATGGCTACACCTTC. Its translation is CASSSGTGVKHGYTF.

The CDR3 DNA follows: TGTGCCAGCAGCCCTACGAATTCACCCCTCCACTTT. Translating gives CASSPTNSPLHF. The chain employs TRBV9 and TRBJ1-6; D uncertain. Per the germline V gene, CDR1 is SGDLS and CDR2 is YYNGEE. Trimming took off 4 bases at V and 7 bases at J, with 6 bases between the two ends. The CDR3 is made up of 12 amino acids.

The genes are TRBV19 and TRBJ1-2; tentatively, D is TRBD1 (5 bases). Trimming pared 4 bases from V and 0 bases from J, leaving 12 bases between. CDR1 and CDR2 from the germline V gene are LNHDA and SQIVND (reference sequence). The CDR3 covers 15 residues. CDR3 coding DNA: TGTGCCAGTAGTAGCCAGGGATACGCTAACTATGGCTACACCTTC. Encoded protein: CASSSQGYANYGYTF. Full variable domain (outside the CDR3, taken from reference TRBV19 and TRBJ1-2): DGGITQSPKYLFRKEGQNVTLSCEQNLNHDAMYWYRQDPGQGLRLIYYSQIVNDFQKGDIAEGYSVSREKKESFPLTVTSAQKNPTAFYLCASSSQGYANYGYTFGSGTRLTVV.

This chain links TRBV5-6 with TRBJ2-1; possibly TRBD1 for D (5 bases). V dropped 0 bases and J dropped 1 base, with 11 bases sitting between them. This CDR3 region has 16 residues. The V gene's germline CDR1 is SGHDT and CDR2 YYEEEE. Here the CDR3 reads CASSLGQGRSYNEQFF. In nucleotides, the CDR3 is TGTGCCAGCAGCTTGGGGCAGGGAAGGTCCTACAATGAGCAGTTCTTC.

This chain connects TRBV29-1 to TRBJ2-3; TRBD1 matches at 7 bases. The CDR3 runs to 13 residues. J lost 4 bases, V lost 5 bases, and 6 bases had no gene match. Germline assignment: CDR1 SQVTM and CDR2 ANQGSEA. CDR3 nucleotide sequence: TGCAGCGTTTGCCGGACAGGCGCAGATACGCAGTATTTT. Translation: CSVCRTGADTQYF.

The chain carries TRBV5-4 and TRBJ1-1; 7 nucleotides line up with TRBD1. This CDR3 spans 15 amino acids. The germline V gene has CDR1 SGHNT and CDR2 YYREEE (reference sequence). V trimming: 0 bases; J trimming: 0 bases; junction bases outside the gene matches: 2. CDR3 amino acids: CASSLEGAMNTEAFF. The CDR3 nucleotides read TGTGCCAGCAGCTTGGAGGGGGCGATGAACACTGAAGCTTTCTTT.

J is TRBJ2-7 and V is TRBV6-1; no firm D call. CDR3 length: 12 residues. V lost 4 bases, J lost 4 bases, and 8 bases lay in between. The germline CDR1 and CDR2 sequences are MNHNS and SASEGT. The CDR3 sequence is CASSVPRYEQYF. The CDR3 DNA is TGTGCCAGCAGTGTTCCGAGGTACGAGCAGTACTTC.

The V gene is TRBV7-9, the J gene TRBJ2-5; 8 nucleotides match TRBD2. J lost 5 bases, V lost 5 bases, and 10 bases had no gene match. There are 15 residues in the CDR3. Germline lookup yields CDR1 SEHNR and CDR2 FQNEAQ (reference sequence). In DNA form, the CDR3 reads TGTGCCAGCAGCCCCGGACTAGCAGTCACTGAGACCCAGTACTTC. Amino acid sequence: CASSPGLAVTETQYF.

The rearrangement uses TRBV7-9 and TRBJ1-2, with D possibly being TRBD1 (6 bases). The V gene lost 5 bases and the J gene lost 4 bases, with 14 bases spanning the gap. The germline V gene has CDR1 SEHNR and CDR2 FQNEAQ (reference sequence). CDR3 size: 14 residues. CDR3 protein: CASSQTGAGYGYTF. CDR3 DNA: TGTGCCAGCAGCCAGACAGGCGCGGGCTATGGCTACACCTTC.